The present entry profiles one T cell receptor beta chain with its context. No antigen is known for it. Fulfillment of recently defined diagnostic criteria for definite or probable disease was shown by the patients with Susac syndrome. TEMRA cells were FACS-enriched, unlike CD8+ and CD4+ T cells, which were negatively isolated. The data are from a study of CD8 T cells in Susac syndrome. Study-wide findings and caveats: Expansion of clones was not seen in the CD4+ T cell repertoires of Susac syndrome.

Germline-derived CDR1 and CDR2 are SGHTS and YDEGEE. V was pared by 0 bases and J by 8 bases, with 12 bases between. The CDR3 sequence is 15 residues long. The authors reverse transcribed about 0.5 to 1 ug RNA with random hexamers. With immunoSEQ multiplex PCR, TCR beta CDR3 was amplified across 54 Vbeta and 13 Jbeta. TCRdb re-called the immunoSEQ multiplex PCR reads through MiXCR, storing one row per CDR3 protein. The sample contains some 180,000 distinct CDR3 sequences, roughly nine tenths of which appear only once. The V and J genes are TRBV5-8 and TRBJ1-6; D call uncertain. Sequences were obtained from CD4+ T cells from PBMCs. This receptor was taken from a human donor with Susac syndrome. CDR3 amino acids: CASSLEVGSYSPLHF. The DNA of the CDR3 is TGTGCCAGCAGCTTGGAGGTGGGAAGTTATTCACCCCTCCACTTT.